The 25 T cell receptor beta chains below all came from one sample that was sequenced in a study of regulatory T cells in long-lasting Graves disease. For TCR beta, libraries came from iRepertoire HTBI primers and Arm-PCR of CDR3 regions. TCRdb passed the multiplex PCR reads through MiXCR, listing each CDR3 protein once. The table lists about 560,000 distinct CDR3 sequences, 15% to 20% of them singletons. The time point was: newly diagnosed GD, antithyroid drugs for less than 3 months. After RNA was extracted from PBMCs, the TCR library was made from it. These records were also assigned to another study, of T cells in Graves' hyperthyroidism and ophthalmopathy.

Sequenced here: peripheral blood mononuclear cells (PBMCs), sampled at new diagnosis, from a patient treated with antithyroid drugs. Receptors were obtained from a man aged 18 to 29 with Graves disease.

This clonotype was found a few times. A much larger clone is a single base away; this may be a read error. The chain recombines TRBV11-2 with TRBJ2-1; weak D call: TRBD2 (6 bases). V gave up 5 bases and J gave up 0 bases, with 14 bases separating them. CDR3 length: 16 residues. From germline, CDR1 is SGHAT and CDR2 FQNNGV. CDR3 nucleotide sequence: TGTGCCAGCAGCCTCGGAGGGATGGGCTCCTACAATGAGCAGTTCTTC. Protein: CASSLGGMGSYNEQFF.

This clonotype showed up just a few times. The rearrangement links TRBV2 to TRBJ1-1, with 10 bases matching TRBD1. The CDR3 consists of 13 residues. Germline-derived CDR1 and CDR2 are SNHLY and FYNNEI. The J segment lost 6 bases and the V segment lost 8 bases, leaving 6 bases of the junction unmatched. The CDR3 protein is CASRTGGGAEAFF. CDR3 nucleotides: TGTGCCAGCCGGACAGGGGGAGGGGCTGAAGCTTTCTTT.

V usage is TRBV3-1 and J usage is TRBJ2-1, with D perhaps matching TRBD2 (6 bases). Between the trimmed V and J ends, which lost 5 bases and 4 bases, there was a span of 15 bases. This CDR3 is 15 amino acids long. In germline, CDR1 is LGHDT, CDR2 YNNKEL (reference sequence). CDR3 sequence: CASSFLATRYNEQFF. The CDR3 DNA reads TGTGCCAGCAGCTTCCTAGCGACAAGATACAATGAGCAGTTCTTC.

Turning to this clonotype: This clone may be a read error of a much larger clone one base away. The chain combines TRBV3-1 with TRBJ1-3, with no clear D. The germline V gene encodes CDR1 LGHDT and CDR2 YNNKEL (reference sequence). The germline V and J ends were trimmed by 7 bases and 2 bases, with 12 bases remaining between them. The CDR3 extends over 14 amino acids. This CDR3 reads CASKSGVTGNTIYF. Written as DNA, the CDR3 is TGTGCCAGCAAGTCCGGGGTAACTGGAAACACCATATATTTT. The full variable domain, its missing parts supplied by reference TRBV3-1 and TRBJ1-3, is DTAVSQTPKYLVTQMGNDKSIKCEQNLGHDTMYWYKQDSKKFLKIMFSYNNKELIINETVPNRFSPKSPDKAHLNLHINSLELGDSAVYFCASKSGVTGNTIYFGEGSWLTVV.

The chain has TRBV14 and TRBJ2-5; D is unclear. The CDR3 sequence is 14 residues long. In germline, CDR1 is SGHDN, CDR2 FVKESK. Trimming shortened V by 4 bases and J by 4 bases, and 13 bases separated the two germline ends. For the CDR3, the DNA is TGTGCCAGCAGCCCTGATCCCGTAGGAGAGACCCAGTACTTC. Protein product: CASSPDPVGETQYF.

This chain uses TRBV6-2 or TRBV6-3 with TRBJ2-1; D gene uncertain. This CDR3 is 16 amino acids long. CDR1 is MNHEY, CDR2 SVGEGT, per germline. The ends were cut back, 5 bases at V and 6 bases at J, with 20 bases in the middle. CDR3 protein: CASSEARLGPANEQFF. DNA of the CDR3: TGTGCCAGCAGTGAAGCTCGGCTAGGGCCCGCCAATGAGCAGTTCTTC.

This clonotype was picked up many times. V is TRBV20-1 and J is TRBJ1-6; maybe TRBD1 (6 bases). CDR1 and CDR2 (germline): DFQATT, SNEGSKA (reference sequence). The CDR3 is 14 amino acids. V was cut by 6 bases and J by 7 bases, with 16 bases left in between. CDR3 in amino acids: CSANPRGNNSPLHF. In DNA, the CDR3 is TGCAGTGCCAACCCAAGGGGGAACAATTCACCCCTCCACTTT.

The V and J genes are TRBV19 and TRBJ2-3, with TRBD2 identical over 12 bases. CDR3 length: 20 residues. The trim removed 6 bases at V and 4 bases at J, leaving 20 bases unmatched. The germline gives CDR1 LNHDA, CDR2 SQIVND (reference sequence). CDR3 amino acids: CASRSSPSSGRAWLPDTQYF. CDR3 nucleotides: TGTGCCAGTAGGTCCTCCCCTTCTAGCGGGAGGGCCTGGTTGCCAGATACGCAGTATTTT.

This clonotype was counted only a few times. Just one base apart from a much larger clone, this may be a read error. No conserved phenylalanine or tryptophan is present at the end of the CDR3, so a read error is the likely explanation. The rearrangement uses TRBV28 and TRBJ2-3; D unresolved. This CDR3 is 14 amino acids long. Trimming removed 2 bases from V and 2 bases from J, with 8 bases in between. Germline CDR1 and CDR2: MDHEN and SYDVKM. CDR3 nucleotides: TGTGCCAGCAGTTTAGGTCAGACCACAGATACGCAGTATTCT. Translated: CASSLGQTTDTQYS.

On this clonotype itself: At one of its ends the junction is not consistent with the germline gene, which may arise from a read error. The chain couples TRBV7-7 to TRBJ2-5; TRBD2 is a possible D gene (5 bases). Germline values: CDR1 SSHAT, CDR2 FNYEAQ (reference sequence). CDR3 length: 14 residues. In nucleotides, the CDR3 is TGTGCTAGCAGCCCGAGGAGCGGTGAAGAGACCCAGTACTTC. Translation: CASSPRSGEETQYF. Combining the CDR3 with reference TRBV7-7 and TRBJ2-5 gives the whole variable domain GAGVSQSPRYKVTKRGQDVTLRCDPISSHATLYWYQQALGQGPEFLTYFNYEAQPDKSGLPSDRFSAERPEGSISTLTIQRTEQRDSAMYRCASSPRSGEETQYFGPGTRLLVL.

This clonotype was seen only a few times. The rearrangement links TRBV7-3 to TRBJ1-1; D not resolved. Germline V gene sequence: CDR1 SGHTA, CDR2 FQGTGA. V was shortened by 2 bases and J by 1 base, with 11 bases between the two germline ends. CDR3 size: 15 residues. This chain's CDR3 is CASSLSIGGNTEAFF. The CDR3 DNA reads as TGTGCCAGCAGCTTATCGATAGGAGGGAACACTGAAGCTTTCTTT.

The chain links TRBV20-1 to TRBJ2-3, with 12 bases matching TRBD2. The CDR3 covers 16 residues. Germline-derived CDR1 and CDR2 are DFQATT and SNEGSKA (reference sequence). After removal of 4 bases from V and 4 bases from J, the junction contained 9 bases not matched to a gene. CDR3 loop: CSAILAGGPGADTQYF. CDR3 nucleotides: TGCAGTGCTATTCTAGCGGGAGGGCCTGGAGCAGATACGCAGTATTTT.

This clonotype has at least ten counts. One junction end disagrees with the germline gene, perhaps due to a read error. This chain joins TRBV12-3 or TRBV12-4 and TRBJ2-1, with unresolved D. The CDR3 consists of 13 residues. CDR3 coding DNA: TGCGCCAGCAGCTTGGACCCGAGCAATGAGCAGTTCTTC. It specifies CASSLDPSNEQFF.

The gene calls are TRBV6-2 or TRBV6-3 and TRBJ2-1; possible D gene TRBD1, 6 bases. V was cut by 0 bases and J by 6 bases, with 12 bases left in between. Per germline, CDR1 MNHEY and CDR2 SVGEGT. The CDR3 contains 15 residues. The CDR3 DNA is TGTGCCAGCAGTTACTCGGGTGTGGGGGCCAATGAGCAGTTCTTC. The encoded protein is CASSYSGVGANEQFF.

The V and J genes are TRBV6-1 and TRBJ2-7; 10 bases are a match to TRBD2. The germline gives CDR1 MNHNS, CDR2 SASEGT. With V trimmed by 6 bases and J by 0 bases, 5 bases remained unmatched. The CDR3 is made up of 15 amino acids. The CDR3 DNA is TGTGCCAGCAGCCAAGCGGGAGGGAACTCCTACGAGCAGTACTTC. The encoded protein is CASSQAGGNSYEQYF.

In regard to this clonotype: A far larger clone is only one base removed, so a read error is likely. The genes are TRBV7-9 and TRBJ2-1, with 10 nucleotides matching TRBD2. Trimming removed 5 bases from V and 8 bases from J; junction bases left unmatched: 6. Germline CDR1 reads SEHNR; CDR2 reads FQNEAQ (reference sequence). The CDR3 is 14 amino acids. In DNA, the CDR3 is TGTGCCAGCAGCGCTACTAGCGGGAACGATGAGCAGTTCTTC. As protein: CASSATSGNDEQFF.

In its sample, this clonotype was seen many times. The J gene is TRBJ2-2, the V gene TRBV28; 9 nucleotides align to TRBD2. Trimming took 8 bases from V and 6 from J; bases not matched to a gene: 16. Per the germline V gene, CDR1 is MDHEN and CDR2 is SYDVKM. CDR3 length equals 17 residues. The CDR3 is CASFDPLTSGISGELFF. The DNA of the CDR3 is TGTGCCAGCTTTGACCCATTGACTAGCGGTATCTCCGGGGAGCTGTTTTTT.

J is TRBJ1-4 and V is TRBV27; D gene unclear. CDR1 is MNHEY and CDR2 is SMNVEV in the germline V gene (reference sequence). V lost 7 bases and J lost 11, with 20 bases in between. This CDR3 has 14 residues. In DNA form, the CDR3 reads TGTGCCAGCACCAATTCGCGAAGTCCTTTTAAACTGTTTTTT. Protein product: CASTNSRSPFKLFF.

The rearrangement joins TRBV5-1 to TRBJ2-5; the match to TRBD2 covers 10 bases. V lost 1 base, J lost 5 bases, and 2 bases stayed unmatched. From germline, CDR1 is SGHRS and CDR2 YFSETQ. The CDR3 loop spans 14 amino acids. DNA of the CDR3: TGCGCCAGCAGCTTGCGACTAGCGGGCGAGACCCAGTACTTC. Its protein is CASSLRLAGETQYF.

This clonotype was seen many times. This sequence joins TRBV20-1 and TRBJ2-7, with unresolved D. The V gene lost 5 bases and the J gene lost 3 bases, with 5 bases spanning the gap. CDR1 and CDR2 from the germline V gene are DFQATT and SNEGSKA (reference sequence). This CDR3 has 10 amino acids. The CDR3 is CSAYYYEQYF. CDR3 nucleotides: TGCAGTGCTTACTACTACGAGCAGTACTTC.

This clonotype was seen repeatedly, ten times or more. The genes are TRBV30 and TRBJ2-7; possibly TRBD1 or TRBD2 for D (6 bases each). The CDR3 consists of 13 residues. V was pared by 3 bases and J by 0 bases, with 9 bases between. The germline gives CDR1 GTSNPN, CDR2 SVGIG (reference sequence). The DNA for the CDR3 is TGTGCCTGGAGCGGGGGCCTCTCCTACGAGCAGTACTTC. Translation: CAWSGGLSYEQYF.

This clonotype was seen at least ten times. The chain is built from TRBV28 and TRBJ2-7; the D gene is possibly TRBD2 (5 bases). Trimming removed 4 bases from V and 0 bases from J, with 25 bases in between. The CDR3 sequence is 19 residues long. Germline CDR1 MDHEN, CDR2 SYDVKM. CDR3 loop: CASSSPYPRSGSSSYEQYF. Here the CDR3 DNA reads TGTGCCAGCAGTTCCCCCTACCCCAGGTCGGGGTCTAGCTCCTACGAGCAGTACTTC. The whole variable domain, filled in from reference TRBV28 and TRBJ2-7, reads DVKVTQSSRYLVKRTGEKVFLECVQDMDHENMFWYRQDPGLGLRLIYFSYDVKMKEKGDIPEGYSVSREKKERFSLILESASTNQTSMYLCASSSPYPRSGSSSYEQYFGPGTRLTVT.

This sequence joins TRBV15 and TRBJ2-7, with D perhaps TRBD2 (6 bases). This CDR3 comprises 15 residues. V lost 0 bases and J lost 7, with 16 bases in between. Germline V gives CDR1 LNHNV, CDR2 YYDKDF (reference sequence). This CDR3 is CATSRDLGGFREQYF. CDR3 DNA: TGTGCCACCAGCAGAGATCTCGGGGGTTTTAGGGAGCAGTACTTC.

This clonotype was seen a few times. The chain joins TRBV5-1 to TRBJ2-3, with 12 bases identical to TRBD2. The CDR3 is 17 residues long. The junction had 9 bases not matched to a gene; V was cut back by 3 bases and J by 4 bases. Germline lookup yields CDR1 SGHRS and CDR2 YFSETQ. In nucleotides, the CDR3 is TGCGCCAGCAGCTCCGGGACTAGCGGGTCTAGGGCAGATACGCAGTATTTT. It specifies CASSSGTSGSRADTQYF.

The genes are TRBV5-1 and TRBJ1-2, with D tentatively TRBD1 (5 bases). This CDR3 comprises 15 residues. V lost 0 bases, J lost 3 bases, and 12 bases lay in between. CDR1 and CDR2 (germline): SGHRS, YFSETQ. CDR3: CASSLDRPGDYGYTF. In DNA form, the CDR3 reads TGCGCCAGCAGCTTGGACAGGCCGGGGGACTATGGCTACACCTTC.